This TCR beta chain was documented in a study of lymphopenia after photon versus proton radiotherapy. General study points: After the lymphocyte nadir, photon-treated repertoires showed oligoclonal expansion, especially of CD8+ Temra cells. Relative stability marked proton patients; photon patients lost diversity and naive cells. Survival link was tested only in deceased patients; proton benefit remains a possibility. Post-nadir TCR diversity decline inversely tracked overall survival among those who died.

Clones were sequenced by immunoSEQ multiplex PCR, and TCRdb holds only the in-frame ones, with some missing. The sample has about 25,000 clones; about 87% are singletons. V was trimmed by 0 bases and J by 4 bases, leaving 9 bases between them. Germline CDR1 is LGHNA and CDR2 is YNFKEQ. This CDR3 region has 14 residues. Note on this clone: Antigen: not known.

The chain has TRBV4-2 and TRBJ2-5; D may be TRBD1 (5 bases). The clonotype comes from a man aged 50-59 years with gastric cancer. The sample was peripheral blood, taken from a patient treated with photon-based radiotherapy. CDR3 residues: CASSQELRGETQYF. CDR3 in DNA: TGTGCCAGCAGCCAAGAACTAAGGGGAGAGACCCAGTACTTC.